The entry below gives a single T cell receptor (beta chain) sequence along with its context. What it binds is unknown. These data are taken from a study of identifying expanded T cells in peripheral blood. General study results and limits: Approximately 2-week clone count variance significantly increased as total template count grew.

The data were produced by immunoSEQ multiplex PCR, yet TCRdb's version contains in-frame clones alone and is incomplete. The repertoire includes around 100,000 clones, over 75% of them detected once, and 5.5% to 6.5% sits in the top ten. During the collection period, no donor immune events like infections were recorded. Trimming shortened V by 2 bases and J by 0 bases, and 5 bases separated the two germline ends. This CDR3 region has 14 residues. Germline V gene sequence: CDR1 SGHTA, CDR2 FQGNSA. The chain uses TRBV7-2 and TRBJ2-1; D is unclear. Source material: blood. The sequence was obtained from a person aged 18-69 years in good health. As DNA, the CDR3 is TGTGCCAGCAGCTTAACAAGCTCCTACAATGAGCAGTTCTTC. Amino acid sequence: CASSLTSSYNEQFF.